A single T cell receptor beta chain is shown here with its context. V gave up 4 bases and J gave up 7 bases, with 7 bases separating them. The CDR3 is 11 residues long. This specimen comes from a study of control samples from healthy donors and cancer patients. Profiling relied on immunoSEQ multiplex PCR, and the TCRdb table lists in-frame clones only, not all of them. The profile shows 100,000 to 150,000 clones, around 90% of them singletons. This receptor was obtained from a man younger than 35 in good health. Material: blood. V is TRBV12-3 or TRBV12-4 and J is TRBJ1-2, with D hard to call. CDR3 region: CASSYRVGYTF. As DNA, the CDR3 is TGTGCCAGCAGTTATAGGGTTGGCTACACCTTC.